The 10 T cell receptor beta chains below come from one sample, sequenced in a study of identical twins. One entry per CDR3 protein results from TCRdb running MiXCR on the 5' RACE reads. The sample yields 1.5 million to 2 million distinct CDR3 sequences, about 30% seen once. Sequencing was done on a sample of cord blood. These receptor sequences come from a newborn girl in good health.

CDR3: CAISESWQGGYEQYF. In nucleotides, the CDR3 is TGTGCCATCAGTGAGTCGTGGCAGGGAGGGTACGAGCAGTACTTC. The chain is built from TRBV10-3 and TRBJ2-7; 7 bases are a match to TRBD2. The germline V gene has CDR1 ENHRY and CDR2 SYGVKD. Trimming removed 0 bases from V and 4 bases from J; junction bases left unmatched: 6. This CDR3 region has 15 residues.

There are a few counts of this clonotype. The rearrangement uses TRBV3-1 and TRBJ2-1; 7 bases align to TRBD2. The CDR3 runs 15 residues. The V gene end was trimmed by 4 bases and the J gene end by 4 bases; junction bases not matched to a gene: 7. Germline V gives CDR1 LGHDT, CDR2 YNNKEL (reference sequence). The CDR3 is CASSLSGAIYNEQFF. CDR3 DNA: TGTGCCAGCAGCCTGAGCGGGGCCATTTACAATGAGCAGTTCTTC.

Of note for this clonotype: A much larger clone lies a single base off, so this may be a read error. V usage is TRBV20-1 and J usage is TRBJ2-7; 7 nucleotides match TRBD2. The V gene's germline CDR1 is DFQATT and CDR2 SNEGSKA (reference sequence). With V trimmed by 5 bases and J by 7 bases, 5 bases remained unmatched. This CDR3 comprises 11 residues. CDR3 region: CSASRGNEQYF. The CDR3 bases are TGCAGTGCTTCGCGGGGGAATGAGCAGTACTTC.

The chain uses TRBV4-2 and TRBJ1-4; 9 bases are a match to TRBD1. The V and J ends lost 0 bases and 5 bases, in that order; junction bases with no gene match: 16. CDR3 length: 20 residues. Germline lookup yields CDR1 LGHNA and CDR2 YNFKEQ. The CDR3 coding sequence is TGTGCCAGCAGCCAAGAACGGGGTATCGGGCCCGGGACAGGGAATGAAAAACTGTTTTTT. Protein product: CASSQERGIGPGTGNEKLFF.

This rearrangement joins TRBV24-1 to TRBJ2-1; D might be TRBD1 (5 bases). The CDR3 sequence is 16 residues long. Germline CDR1 reads KGHDR; CDR2 reads SFDVKD. V was pared by 0 bases and J by 5 bases, with 13 bases between. For the CDR3, the DNA is TGTGCCACCAGTGATTTGCCCCTTGGGGCAAACAATGAGCAGTTCTTC. Translating it yields CATSDLPLGANNEQFF.

In this sample, this clonotype turned up a few times. This chain uses TRBV7-9 with TRBJ2-3, with a tentative D call TRBD2 (6 bases). CDR1 is SEHNR, CDR2 FQNEAQ, per germline (reference sequence). Deletions cut 5 bases from V and 0 bases from J, with 15 bases between. CDR3 size: 16 residues. This chain's CDR3 is CASSPSAPRSTDTQYF. DNA for the CDR3: TGTGCCAGCAGCCCTAGCGCTCCAAGGAGCACAGATACGCAGTATTTT.

The chain has TRBV20-1 and TRBJ2-3; 7 nucleotides agree with TRBD2. Germline V gene sequence: CDR1 DFQATT, CDR2 SNEGSKA (reference sequence). CDR3 length equals 18 residues. J was trimmed by 1 base and V by 2 bases; bases with no gene match: 15. CDR3 sequence (DNA): TGCAGTGCTAGACGGCTAGCGGTAGTTAAAGTTCGCACAGATACGCAGTATTTT. Amino acid sequence: CSARRLAVVKVRTDTQYF.

This clonotype was picked up a small number of times. The rearrangement links TRBV2 to TRBJ2-2; no clear D gene. Germline V lookup: CDR1 SNHLY, CDR2 FYNNEI. Trimming stripped 8 bases from V and 4 bases from J, with 8 bases between. There are 12 residues in the CDR3. CDR3 sequence: CASPLVTGELFF. The CDR3 DNA is TGTGCCAGCCCACTTGTCACCGGGGAGCTGTTTTTT.

V and J are TRBV7-2 and TRBJ2-1; 8 bases map to TRBD1. Germline V gene sequence: CDR1 SGHTA, CDR2 FQGNSA. This CDR3 is built from 16 residues. The V segment lost 3 bases and the J segment 1 base; nucleotides outside the gene matches: 5. This chain's CDR3 is CASSFQGAKSYNEQFF. In nucleotides, the CDR3 is TGTGCCAGCAGCTTTCAGGGGGCAAAGTCCTACAATGAGCAGTTCTTC.

V gene TRBV10-3 combines with J gene TRBJ1-4; 9 nucleotides line up with TRBD1. The V gene end was trimmed by 5 bases and the J gene end by 10 bases; junction bases not matched to a gene: 11. This CDR3 comprises 15 residues. Looked up from germline, CDR1 is ENHRY and CDR2 is SYGVKD. CDR3 DNA: TGTGCCATCAGTTCGCTGACAGGGGGAGAAGGAAAACTGTTTTTT. It translates to CAISSLTGGEGKLFF.